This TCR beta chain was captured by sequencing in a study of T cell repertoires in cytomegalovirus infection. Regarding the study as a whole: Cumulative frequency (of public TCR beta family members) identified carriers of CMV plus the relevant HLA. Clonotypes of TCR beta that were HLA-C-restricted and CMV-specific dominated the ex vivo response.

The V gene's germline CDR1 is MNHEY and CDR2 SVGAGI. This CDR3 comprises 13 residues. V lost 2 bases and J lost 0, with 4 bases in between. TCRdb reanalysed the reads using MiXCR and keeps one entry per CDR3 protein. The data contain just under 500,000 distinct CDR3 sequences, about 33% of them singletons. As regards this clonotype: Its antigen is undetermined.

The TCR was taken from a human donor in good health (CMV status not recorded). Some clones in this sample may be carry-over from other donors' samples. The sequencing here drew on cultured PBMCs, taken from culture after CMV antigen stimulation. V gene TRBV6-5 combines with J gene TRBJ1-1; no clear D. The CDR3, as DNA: TGTGCCAGCAGTTACGACGTGAACACTGAAGCTTTCTTT. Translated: CASSYDVNTEAFF.